The 10 T cell receptor beta chains given below trace back to one sample, sequenced in a study of blood T cell repertoires in COVID-19 (dated by TCRdb to the early 2020s). Library generation was performed with the immunoSEQ multiplex PCR assay. TCRdb stores this immuneACCESS table with in-frame sequences only. Part of the clones is absent; in the studies checked, under half of the shortfall reflects unresolved V genes, and no reason is known for the rest. The sample table records some 150,000 clones; 60% to 80% of these occur just once. The leading ten clones occupy around 9.5% of the sample. Sequenced sample: peripheral blood. These receptor sequences come from a woman aged 45-65 years with active or convalescent COVID-19.

The chain couples TRBV7-3 to TRBJ1-6, with D unclear. V gave up 1 base and J gave up 7 bases, with 8 bases separating them. Germline CDR1 reads SGHTA; CDR2 reads FQGTGA. The length of the CDR3 is 14 residues. The CDR3 spells CASSLNGRNSPLHF. DNA for the CDR3: TGTGCCAGCAGCTTAAATGGCAGGAATTCACCCCTCCACTTT.

The chain links TRBV30 to TRBJ1-3; D is uncertain. There are 14 residues in the CDR3. CDR1 GTSNPN and CDR2 SVGIG come from the germline V gene (reference sequence). Trimming stripped 3 bases from V and 0 bases from J, with 9 bases between. The CDR3 protein is CAWSPGSSGNTIYF. In DNA form, the CDR3 reads TGTGCCTGGAGCCCAGGCTCCTCTGGAAACACCATATATTTT.

This clone turned up a few times. The chain carries TRBV2 and TRBJ2-6, with a tentative D call TRBD1 (6 bases). Germline V gene sequence: CDR1 SNHLY, CDR2 FYNNEI. V lost 3 bases and J 1 base, leaving 7 bases between the germline ends. This CDR3 is built from 15 residues. The CDR3 reads CASSEQGSGANVLTF. DNA of the CDR3: TGTGCCAGCAGTGAGCAGGGGTCTGGGGCCAACGTCCTGACTTTC.

The chain uses TRBV24-1 and TRBJ2-3, with D hard to call. V shed 0 bases and J shed 4 bases, with 10 bases lying between them. Germline V lookup: CDR1 KGHDR, CDR2 SFDVKD. This CDR3 contains 15 residues. This chain's CDR3 is CATSDLGQDSDTQYF. CDR3 bases: TGTGCCACCAGTGATTTGGGGCAGGATTCAGATACGCAGTATTTT.

A note on this clone: At one of its ends the junction is not consistent with the germline gene, which may arise from a read error. V gene TRBV6-2 or TRBV6-3 combines with J gene TRBJ1-5; D may be TRBD1 (6 bases). This CDR3 contains 12 residues. CDR1 is MNHEY, CDR2 SVGEGT, per germline. CDR3 nucleotides: TGTGCCAGCAGCTACTTACAGGGCGGCAAGCATTTT. Amino acid sequence: CASSYLQGGKHF.

The chain joins TRBV6-1 to TRBJ2-4; 7 nucleotides match TRBD1. V was clipped by 3 bases and J by 2 bases; unmatched bases: 10. The V gene's germline CDR1 is MNHNS and CDR2 SASEGT. There are 17 residues in the CDR3. CDR3 DNA: TGTGCCAGCAGTGATCCACCGGGACAGCAAACCAAAAACATTCAGTACTTC. Protein sequence: CASSDPPGQQTKNIQYF.

V is TRBV5-5 and J is TRBJ2-1; possible D gene TRBD1, 8 bases. The CDR3 totals 16 residues. Deletions cut 4 bases from V and 2 bases from J, with 16 bases between. Per germline, CDR1 SGHKS and CDR2 YYEKEE (reference sequence). The CDR3 sequence: CASSVLTGGAYNEQFF. DNA of the CDR3: TGTGCCAGCAGCGTCCTTACAGGGGGGGCCTACAATGAGCAGTTCTTC.

This chain joins TRBV19 and TRBJ1-1, with D unclear. The CDR3 runs to 17 residues. V was clipped by 7 bases and J by 3 bases, with 24 bases between them. Looked up from germline, CDR1 is LNHDA and CDR2 is SQIVND (reference sequence). Written as DNA, the CDR3 is TGTGCCAGTACCTCCCCCGGCGGGGTATCTATCTACACTGAAGCTTTCTTT. This codes for CASTSPGGVSIYTEAFF.

The V and J genes are TRBV29-1 and TRBJ1-1; possible D gene TRBD1, 5 bases. Germline lookup yields CDR1 SQVTM and CDR2 ANQGSEA. The CDR3 spans 14 residues. V lost 4 bases and J lost 2, with 14 bases in between. This chain's CDR3 is CSVGSTGFNTEAFF. CDR3 sequence (DNA): TGCAGCGTTGGGAGCACAGGATTTAACACTGAAGCTTTCTTT.

The chain recombines TRBV7-9 with TRBJ1-2; the match to TRBD1 covers 8 bases. Germline V lookup: CDR1 SEHNR, CDR2 FQNEAQ (reference sequence). V shed 5 bases, J shed 2 bases, and the junction held 4 bases outside the gene matches. This CDR3 spans 14 amino acids. The DNA for the CDR3 is TGTGCCAGCAGCCCAGGGGACAGGAACTATGGCTACACCTTC. Protein: CASSPGDRNYGYTF.